The 13 T cell receptor beta chains listed next were all sequenced from one sample in a study of regulatory T cells in long-lasting Graves disease (dated by TCRdb to the early 2020s). The sample's time point label, decoded: persistent/refractory GD, antithyroid drugs over 5 years with positive TRAb. For both TCR sequencing and RNA sequencing, RNA was extracted from PBMCs using TRIzol. The method behind the library was multiplex PCR. Sequenced using an Illumina HiSeq 4000. To build TCR beta libraries, CDR3 regions were amplified by Arm-PCR using iRepertoire HTBI primers. In TCRdb, the public reads were trimmed at Q25 with fastp and aligned with MiXCR, with productive beta chains retained. Each CDR3 protein appears once, grouped with its most common genes and DNA. The sample table contains fewer than 450,000 distinct CDR3 sequences; only one count was recorded for about a quarter of them. Roughly 30% of the sample goes to the ten largest clones.

Sequenced material: peripheral blood mononuclear cells (PBMCs), taken when the disease was refractory, from a patient treated with antithyroid drugs. Receptors were obtained from a female donor with Graves disease.

V and J are TRBV7-3 and TRBJ2-6; 7 bases fit TRBD2. Trimming cost V 1 base and J 0 bases; bases outside gene matches: 9. The CDR3 totals 19 residues. The germline V gene has CDR1 SGHTA and CDR2 FQGTGA. The CDR3 DNA sequence: TGTGCCAGCAGCTTAAGGGCCGGGGGGTCCCACTCTGGGGCCAACGTCCTGACTTTC. Translation gives CASSLRAGGSHSGANVLTF.

This clonotype was observed many times. The chain carries TRBV28 and TRBJ1-4, with 9 bases fitting TRBD1. CDR3 length: 18 residues. In germline, CDR1 is MDHEN, CDR2 SYDVKM. The V segment lost 3 bases and the J segment 4 bases; nucleotides outside the gene matches: 12. CDR3 amino acids: CASSFKRTGDLHNEKLFF. CDR3 coding DNA: TGTGCCAGCAGTTTCAAGCGGACAGGGGACCTCCATAATGAAAAACTGTTTTTT.

This clonotype was counted a few times. V usage is TRBV6-1 and J usage is TRBJ2-5; D perhaps matches TRBD1 (5 bases). This CDR3 spans 12 amino acids. CDR1 is MNHNS and CDR2 is SASEGT in the germline V gene. Trimming pared 6 bases from V and 7 bases from J, leaving 12 bases between. CDR3 loop: CASRPDQGTQYF. The DNA of the CDR3 is TGTGCCAGCAGGCCCGACCAGGGGACCCAGTACTTC.

The chain's CDR3 is CASSSRTSGITDTQYF. CDR3 sequence (DNA): TGTGCCAGCAGCTCCCGGACTAGCGGGATCACAGATACGCAGTATTTT. The chain carries TRBV7-2 and TRBJ2-3, with TRBD2 identical over 12 bases. Germline V gene lookup returns CDR1 SGHTA and CDR2 FQGNSA. Germline trimming cut 4 bases from V and 2 bases from J; bases unmatched to any gene: 4. The CDR3 is made up of 16 amino acids.

The V call is TRBV28, the J call TRBJ1-2; perhaps TRBD1 as D (6 bases). V gave up 6 bases and J gave up 5 bases, with 19 bases separating them. The CDR3 loop spans 15 amino acids. The germline CDR1 and CDR2 sequences are MDHEN and SYDVKM. The CDR3 coding sequence is TGTGCCAGCAGCCAGCGGGGGGTTGACAGGTATGGCTACACCTTC. This codes for CASSQRGVDRYGYTF.

This clonotype was found a few times. The rearrangement links TRBV20-1 to TRBJ2-2; the D is unclear. The CDR3 runs to 14 residues. Trimming cost V 0 bases and J 5 bases, with 10 bases left between them. The germline V gene encodes CDR1 DFQATT and CDR2 SNEGSKA (reference sequence). For the CDR3, the DNA is TGCAGTGCTAGAGATCTAGGGTCAACCGGGGAGCTGTTTTTT. It yields the protein CSARDLGSTGELFF.

The gene calls are TRBV7-6 and TRBJ1-3; TRBD1 might be the D (5 bases). CDR3 length: 16 amino acids. The germline V gene has CDR1 SGHVS and CDR2 FNYEAQ. With 5 bases removed from V and 2 bases from J, the gap between germline ends came to 16 bases. The CDR3 DNA reads as TGTGCCAGCAGCGGACCGGGAACAGGTGCTGGAAACACCATATATTTT. Protein product: CASSGPGTGAGNTIYF. Using reference TRBV7-6 and TRBJ1-3 for the parts outside the CDR3, the full variable domain is GAGVSQSPRYKVTKRGQDVALRCDPISGHVSLYWYRQALGQGPEFLTYFNYEAQQDKSGLPNDRFSAERPEGSISTLTIQRTEQRDSAMYRCASSGPGTGAGNTIYFGEGSWLTVV.

This clonotype was observed many times. The chain combines TRBV2 with TRBJ1-2, with 7 bases matching TRBD1. Germline-derived CDR1 and CDR2 are SNHLY and FYNNEI. The J segment lost 7 bases and the V segment lost 4 bases, leaving 3 bases of the junction unmatched. The CDR3 totals 12 residues. This chain's CDR3 is CASSVEGAGYTF. The CDR3, as DNA: TGTGCCAGCAGTGTAGAGGGGGCTGGCTACACCTTC.

This clonotype appeared many times. V gene TRBV20-1 combines with J gene TRBJ1-6, with TRBD1 matching 8 bases. The length of the CDR3 is 13 residues. Germline CDR1 and CDR2: DFQATT and SNEGSKA (reference sequence). After removal of 6 bases from V and 7 bases from J, the junction contained 5 bases not matched to a gene. The CDR3 sequence: CSAIQGDNSPLHF. The CDR3 nucleotides are TGCAGTGCCATACAGGGGGACAATTCACCCCTCCACTTT.

This chain connects TRBV12-3 or TRBV12-4 to TRBJ1-2; the D gene is possibly TRBD1 (6 bases). The CDR3 has 12 residues. Trimming left V 6 bases short and J 8 bases short, with 13 bases between. CDR3 in amino acids: CASRAQGGGYTF. The CDR3 DNA reads TGTGCCAGCAGGGCACAGGGAGGCGGCTACACCTTC.

This clonotype was counted ten times or more. V usage is TRBV28 and J usage is TRBJ1-1; a possible D gene is TRBD1 (5 bases). CDR1 is MDHEN and CDR2 is SYDVKM in the germline V gene. This CDR3 comprises 13 residues. The V and J ends lost 6 bases and 4 bases respectively, with 12 bases between them. The CDR3 DNA reads as TGTGCCAGCAGGGAGGGGTGGGGCACTGAAGCTTTCTTT. Translating it yields CASREGWGTEAFF.

The chain joins TRBV20-1 to TRBJ2-3; D perhaps matches TRBD1 (6 bases). The V and J ends lost 0 bases and 6 bases respectively, with 16 bases between them. Germline CDR1 reads DFQATT; CDR2 reads SNEGSKA (reference sequence). This CDR3 is 15 amino acids long. The CDR3 region is CSARDSYRVKDTQYF. The DNA for the CDR3 is TGCAGTGCTAGAGATTCCTACAGGGTGAAGGATACGCAGTATTTT.

In this sample, this clonotype turned up many times. V and J are TRBV24-1 and TRBJ1-2; perhaps TRBD1 as D (6 bases). The V gene lost 4 bases and the J gene lost 4 bases, with 9 bases spanning the gap. Germline V gene data show CDR1 as KGHDR and CDR2 as SFDVKD. The CDR3 consists of 13 residues. The CDR3 loop reads CATSDDRSYGYTF. The CDR3 DNA sequence: TGTGCCACCAGTGACGACAGGAGCTATGGCTACACCTTC.